The 25 T cell receptor beta chains presented below share a single source sample, sequenced in a study of Graves' ophthalmopathy and Graves' hyperthyroidism. Transcripts of RNA were the source for amplifying TCR beta CDR3 regions. The first-round RT-PCR employed HTBI primers together with the Qiagen OneStep RT-PCR kit. A multiplex PCR was then performed as the second round. TCRdb recomputed calls from the multiplex PCR reads with MiXCR, one row per CDR3 protein. The repertoire holds some 350,000 distinct CDR3 sequences, with about 18% as singletons. Input material: peripheral blood. Every receptor here comes from an adult woman with stable Graves' hyperthyroidism.

This clonotype came up many times. V gene TRBV9 combines with J gene TRBJ1-2, with 7 bases lining up with TRBD1. The J segment lost 2 bases and the V segment lost 0 bases, leaving 4 bases of the junction unmatched. The CDR3 covers 15 residues. Germline CDR1 is SGDLS and CDR2 is YYNGEE. The CDR3 bases are TGTGCCAGCAGCGTAGGGGAGGGGGCGAACTATGGCTACACCTTC. Its translation is CASSVGEGANYGYTF.

This clonotype was counted at least ten times. The J gene is TRBJ1-1, the V gene TRBV6-5; D not resolved. V gave up 8 bases and J gave up 2 bases, with 15 bases separating them. The CDR3 loop spans 14 amino acids. Germline lookup yields CDR1 MNHEY and CDR2 SVGAGI. In DNA form, the CDR3 reads TGTGCCAGCGCCAACCGAGGCGGAAACACTGAAGCTTTCTTT. Translating it yields CASANRGGNTEAFF.

The rearrangement uses TRBV28 and TRBJ2-7; TRBD2 is a possible D gene (7 bases). The germline V gene has CDR1 MDHEN and CDR2 SYDVKM. The CDR3 spans 16 residues. V was pared by 4 bases and J by 3 bases, with 19 bases between. CDR3 in DNA: TGTGCCAGCAGTTCCACGGGGGGCGTTATCCTCTACGAGCAGTACTTC. This sequence encodes CASSSTGGVILYEQYF.

Remarks on this clonotype: A much larger clone lies one base from this, so it may be a read error. CDR3 bases: TGTGCCAGCAGCGCAGGACCAGATCAGCCCCAGCATTTT. Its translation: CASSAGPDQPQHF. The chain has TRBV9 and TRBJ1-5; D call uncertain. The CDR3 totals 13 residues. V was shortened by 3 bases and J by 5 bases, with 9 bases between the two germline ends. Germline V gene sequence: CDR1 SGDLS, CDR2 YYNGEE. Full variable domain (outside the CDR3, taken from reference TRBV9 and TRBJ1-5): DSGVTQTPKHLITATGQRVTLRCSPRSGDLSVYWYQQSLDQGLQFLIQYYNGEERAKGNILERFSAQQFPDLHSELNLSSLELGDSALYFCASSAGPDQPQHFGDGTRLSIL.

As concerns this clonotype: A single base separates this from a much larger clone, so it may be a read error. The J gene is TRBJ2-5, the V gene TRBV11-3; the match to TRBD1 covers 10 bases. Germline V gene data show CDR1 as SGHNT and CDR2 as YENEEA. The CDR3 length is 16 residues. CDR3 in amino acids: CASSFRDRGNQETKYF. CDR3 nucleotide sequence: TGTGCCAGCAGCTTCCGGGACAGGGGAAACCAAGAGACCAAGTACTTC.

This clonotype was recorded many times. The chain recombines TRBV12-3 or TRBV12-4 with TRBJ1-3, with no clear D. Trimming took off 0 bases at V and 1 base at J, with 4 bases between the two ends. The CDR3 covers 14 residues. The CDR3, as DNA: TGTGCCAGCAGTTTAGCAAGGTCTGGAAACACCATATATTTT. Residues: CASSLARSGNTIYF.

This chain uses TRBV28 with TRBJ2-7; D possibly corresponds to TRBD2 (6 bases). Deletions cut 8 bases from V and 6 bases from J, with 11 bases between. This CDR3 spans 11 amino acids. Germline V CDR1 and CDR2: MDHEN, SYDVKM. The DNA of the CDR3 is TGTGCCAGCGGGGGGTTCGGCGAGCAGTACTTC. Translated: CASGGFGEQYF.

The sample holds a few counts of this clonotype. The CDR3 DNA is TGCGCCAGCAGCCCCGGACCCAAAAACACTGAAGCTTTCTTT. Translated, it gives CASSPGPKNTEAFF. This chain uses TRBV4-1 with TRBJ1-1; D remains unclear. V was pared by 4 bases and J by 2 bases, with 11 bases between. The CDR3 totals 14 residues. The germline CDR1 and CDR2 sequences are MGHRA and YSYEKL.

At least ten counts were recorded for this clonotype. V usage is TRBV28 and J usage is TRBJ2-7, with D tentatively TRBD2 (6 bases). Looked up from germline, CDR1 is MDHEN and CDR2 is SYDVKM. This CDR3 spans 16 amino acids. The CDR3 sequence is CATSLSALALLYEQYF. In DNA form, the CDR3 reads TGTGCGACATCCCTATCGGCTCTAGCGCTATTGTACGAGCAGTACTTC.

This clonotype came up a few times. This may arise from a read error, as a much more abundant clone is one base away. The chain uses TRBV5-1 and TRBJ1-1, with TRBD1 as a possible D gene (5 bases). The germline V gene encodes CDR1 SGHRS and CDR2 YFSETQ. This CDR3 has 15 amino acids. The CDR3 protein is CASSRSRQRNTEACF. The CDR3 DNA sequence: TGCGCCAGCAGCCGTAGCCGACAGCGGAACACTGAAGCTTGCTTT. Full variable domain (missing parts from reference TRBV5-1 and TRBJ1-1): KAGVTQTPRYLIKTRGQQVTLSCSPISGHRSVSWYQQTPGQGLQFLFEYFSETQRNKGNFPGRFSGRQFSNSRSEMNVSTLELGDSALYLCASSRSRQRNTEACFGQGTRLTVV.

A few counts support this clonotype. This chain joins TRBV29-1 and TRBJ1-2; 7 bases line up with TRBD1. Looked up from germline, CDR1 is SQVTM and CDR2 is ANQGSEA. CDR3 length: 13 amino acids. The V and J ends lost 7 bases and 4 bases, in that order; junction bases with no gene match: 9. CDR3 loop: CSASTGLIYGYTF. In DNA form, the CDR3 reads TGCAGCGCCTCGACAGGGTTAATCTATGGCTACACCTTC.

Details on this clonotype: With a much larger clone just one base away, this may be a read error. V usage is TRBV2 and J usage is TRBJ2-7; 10 positions agree with TRBD2. The CDR3 sequence is 14 residues long. Germline CDR1 reads SNHLY; CDR2 reads FYNNEI. The CDR3 DNA reads TGTGCCTGCAGTGAACTAGCGGGATTATACGAGCAGTACTTC. This gives the protein CACSELAGLYEQYF.

This clonotype was seen repeatedly, ten times or more. The chain recombines TRBV11-2 with TRBJ2-2, with D unresolved. The CDR3 length is 13 residues. Germline V lookup: CDR1 SGHAT, CDR2 FQNNGV. Trimming stripped 4 bases from V and 4 bases from J, with 7 bases between. The CDR3 region has the DNA TGTGCCAGCAGCTCCCGCCCCACCGGGGAGCTGTTTTTT. Translation: CASSSRPTGELFF.

This clonotype was seen at least ten times. The rearrangement uses TRBV3-1 and TRBJ1-2, with TRBD1 matching 10 bases. There are 12 residues in the CDR3. V trimming: 10 bases; J trimming: 8 bases; junction bases outside the gene matches: 7. Germline loops: CDR1 LGHDT, CDR2 YNNKEL (reference sequence). CDR3 nucleotide sequence: TGTGCCACCTCGGGACAGGGGAAGGGCTACACCTTC. It encodes CATSGQGKGYTF. The variable domain in full, completed from reference TRBV3-1 and TRBJ1-2, reads DTAVSQTPKYLVTQMGNDKSIKCEQNLGHDTMYWYKQDSKKFLKIMFSYNNKELIINETVPNRFSPKSPDKAHLNLHINSLELGDSAVYFCATSGQGKGYTFGSGTRLTVV.

This clonotype was counted at least ten times. The chain uses TRBV7-8 and TRBJ2-2; D is ambiguous. V lost 5 bases and J lost 1, with 8 bases in between. CDR3 size: 14 residues. Looked up from germline, CDR1 is SGHVS and CDR2 is FQNEAQ. The CDR3 nucleotides are TGTGCCAGCAGCGGCAGACAGAACACCGGGGAGCTGTTTTTT. Translating it yields CASSGRQNTGELFF.

At least ten counts were recorded for this clonotype. The rearrangement uses TRBV29-1 and TRBJ1-2; D not certain. Germline values: CDR1 SQVTM, CDR2 ANQGSEA. The CDR3 is 11 residues long. Trimming removed 4 bases from V and 0 bases from J, with 3 bases in between. The CDR3 DNA is TGCAGCGTTGTCGCTAACTATGGCTACACCTTC. Its protein product is CSVVANYGYTF.

The sample holds many counts of this clonotype. This chain uses TRBV5-5 with TRBJ2-2; D gene unclear. Germline assignment: CDR1 SGHKS and CDR2 YYEKEE (reference sequence). The CDR3 contains 12 residues. The germline V and J ends were trimmed by 3 bases and 4 bases, with 4 bases remaining between them. The CDR3 region is CASSYITGELFF. CDR3 DNA: TGTGCCAGCAGCTACATCACCGGGGAGCTGTTTTTT.

The table lists this clonotype with many counts. The rearrangement uses TRBV29-1 and TRBJ1-1, with D perhaps matching TRBD1 (6 bases). The length of the CDR3 is 12 residues. From germline, CDR1 is SQVTM and CDR2 ANQGSEA. Trimming pared 7 bases from V and 1 base from J, leaving 10 bases between. The CDR3 is CSAGQRNTEAFF. The CDR3 DNA is TGCAGCGCCGGACAGAGGAACACTGAAGCTTTCTTT.

This chain joins TRBV5-1 and TRBJ2-7, with TRBD2 matching over 7 bases. CDR1 and CDR2 (germline): SGHRS, YFSETQ. CDR3 length equals 16 residues. V gave up 1 base and J gave up 2 bases; unmatched junction bases: 9. CDR3 residues: CASSLQDSSGAYEQYF. The CDR3 DNA reads as TGCGCCAGCAGCTTGCAGGACTCTAGCGGAGCCTACGAGCAGTACTTC.

This clonotype was seen ten or more times. The chain has TRBV15 and TRBJ2-6; D unclear. V lost 0 bases and J 1 base, leaving 7 bases between the germline ends. Germline values: CDR1 LNHNV, CDR2 YYDKDF (reference sequence). The CDR3 runs to 16 residues. CDR3 sequence reads: CATSRDLGSGANVLTF. The DNA of the CDR3 is TGTGCCACCAGCAGAGATTTGGGTTCTGGGGCCAACGTCCTGACTTTC. The full variable domain, its missing parts supplied by reference TRBV15 and TRBJ2-6, is DAMVIQNPRYQVTQFGKPVTLSCSQTLNHNVMYWYQQKSSQAPKLLFHYYDKDFNNEADTPDNFQSRRPNTSFCFLDIRSPGLGDTAMYLCATSRDLGSGANVLTFGAGSRLTVL.

This clonotype was seen ten or more times. The gene calls are TRBV4-1 and TRBJ1-2; TRBD1 might be the D (5 bases). The ends were cut back, 3 bases at V and 1 base at J, with 21 bases in the middle. The CDR3 has 18 amino acids. Germline V lookup: CDR1 MGHRA, CDR2 YSYEKL. The CDR3 sequence: CASSQSYGAGGINYGYTF. DNA of the CDR3: TGCGCCAGCAGCCAGTCGTATGGGGCAGGCGGAATTAACTATGGCTACACCTTC.

This clonotype occurred many times. The gene calls are TRBV11-1 and TRBJ2-7; no clear D gene. The CDR3 has 13 amino acids. Germline V gene sequence: CDR1 SGHAT, CDR2 FQDESV (reference sequence). Trimming cost V 7 bases and J 4 bases, with 14 bases left between them. In DNA form, the CDR3 reads TGTGCCAGCAACCCTCCGGTACCGTACGAGCAGTACTTC. Translating gives CASNPPVPYEQYF.

This clonotype has a count of ten or more. The V gene is TRBV20-1, the J gene TRBJ1-6, with 7 bases identical to TRBD1. CDR3 length: 13 amino acids. Germline loops: CDR1 DFQATT, CDR2 SNEGSKA (reference sequence). V shed 7 bases and J 8 bases; nucleotides not matched to a gene: 8. The CDR3 DNA is TGCAGTGTGACAGGGTCGTCTGATTCACCCCTCCACTTT. Its translation is CSVTGSSDSPLHF.

This clonotype was observed many times. The chain employs TRBV5-1 and TRBJ2-7; the D call may be TRBD1 or TRBD2 (5 bases each). This CDR3 region has 16 residues. V was cut by 3 bases and J by 5 bases, with 21 bases left in between. Germline V CDR1 and CDR2: SGHRS, YFSETQ. The chain's CDR3 is CASSSISRDPRNEQYF. CDR3 sequence (DNA): TGCGCCAGCAGCTCCATTTCCAGGGACCCTCGGAACGAGCAGTACTTC.

The table lists this clonotype with many counts. The V gene is TRBV28, the J gene TRBJ1-2; 8 nucleotides match TRBD1. The CDR3 consists of 15 residues. V lost 5 bases to trimming and J lost 2 bases; unmatched junction nucleotides: 7. Germline CDR1 is MDHEN and CDR2 is SYDVKM. DNA for the CDR3: TGTGCCAGCAGTGAGGGGGACAGGCGGAACTATGGCTACACCTTC. Translated: CASSEGDRRNYGYTF.